Listed here are 16 T cell receptor beta chains from one sample, sequenced in a study of blood T cell repertoires in COVID-19. Clones were sequenced by immunoSEQ multiplex PCR, and TCRdb holds only the in-frame ones, with some missing. The table includes about 60,000 clones, 75% to 80% detected once. Sequenced material: peripheral blood. All receptors come from a human donor in a cohort sampled during active COVID-19.

This chain links TRBV9 with TRBJ1-5; D possibly corresponds to TRBD1 (5 bases). CDR3 length: 13 amino acids. Between the trimmed V and J ends, which lost 4 bases and 1 base, there was a span of 6 bases. CDR1 and CDR2 from the germline V gene are SGDLS and YYNGEE. The CDR3 here is CASSRGSNQPQHF. DNA for the CDR3: TGTGCCAGCAGCCGGGGGAGCAATCAGCCCCAGCATTTT.

The rearrangement uses TRBV2 and TRBJ1-3; no reliable D call. V dropped 2 bases and J dropped 2 bases, with 4 bases sitting between them. The CDR3 totals 13 residues. Germline loops: CDR1 SNHLY, CDR2 FYNNEI. The CDR3 reads CASSELTGNTIYF. The CDR3 region has the DNA TGTGCCAGCAGTGAATTAACTGGAAACACCATATATTTT.

This chain joins TRBV27 and TRBJ2-2; 15 bases agree with TRBD2. V lost 3 bases to trimming and J lost 5 bases; unmatched junction nucleotides: 4. This CDR3 region has 17 residues. CDR1 is MNHEY, CDR2 SMNVEV, per germline (reference sequence). The CDR3 DNA reads as TGTGCCAGCAGTTTTGGACTAGCGGGAGGGGGGACCGGGGAGCTGTTTTTT. Translation: CASSFGLAGGGTGELFF.

This clone was detected once. The V gene is TRBV19, the J gene TRBJ1-4; 8 positions match TRBD1. Germline loops: CDR1 LNHDA, CDR2 SQIVND (reference sequence). The CDR3 length is 15 residues. Unmatched junction bases numbered 10, after V lost 5 bases and J lost 8 bases. CDR3 region: CASSRRQGLGEKLFF. The CDR3, as DNA: TGTGCCAGTAGTCGCAGACAGGGGTTAGGAGAAAAACTGTTTTTT.

The CDR3 nucleotides are TGTGCCAGCAGCCAAGGTAACGGGGTTGACGCTTTCTTT. It translates to CASSQGNGVDAFF. The V call is TRBV3-1 (or the pseudogene TRBV3-2), the J call TRBJ1-1; D ambiguous. The CDR3 is made up of 13 amino acids. Trimming shortened V by 1 base and J by 11 bases, and 14 bases separated the two germline ends. CDR1 and CDR2 (germline): LGHDT, YNNKEL (reference sequence).

This clone was counted between two and nine times. The rearrangement joins TRBV3-1 (or the pseudogene TRBV3-2) to TRBJ2-7; TRBD2 agrees at 10 bases. The CDR3 is made up of 18 amino acids. Germline V CDR1 and CDR2: LGHDT, YNNKEL (reference sequence). The V and J ends lost 3 bases and 2 bases, in that order; junction bases with no gene match: 13. The CDR3 DNA reads as TGTGCCAGCAGCCACCGCCCAATGGGAACTAGCGGGACCTACGAGCAGTACTTC. It encodes CASSHRPMGTSGTYEQYF.

This chain links TRBV4-2 with TRBJ2-1, with D perhaps TRBD1 (6 bases). Germline V lookup: CDR1 LGHNA, CDR2 YNFKEQ. The V end was cut by 7 bases, the J end by 8 bases, with 15 bases between. The CDR3 spans 13 residues. The chain's CDR3 is CASNTQGWHEQFF. CDR3 nucleotides: TGTGCCAGCAACACACAGGGTTGGCATGAGCAGTTCTTC.

The V gene is TRBV11-3, the J gene TRBJ2-1; possible D gene TRBD1, 6 bases. The germline V gene encodes CDR1 SGHNT and CDR2 YENEEA. V was shortened by 8 bases and J by 0 bases, with 11 bases between the two germline ends. There are 14 residues in the CDR3. The chain's CDR3 is CASGYRASYNEQFF. The CDR3 DNA reads TGTGCCAGCGGATACAGGGCCTCCTACAATGAGCAGTTCTTC.

The rearrangement joins TRBV30 to TRBJ2-4, with D maybe TRBD2 (5 bases). The CDR3 has 13 amino acids. Germline V gives CDR1 GTSNPN, CDR2 SVGIG (reference sequence). V was shortened by 7 bases and J by 6 bases, with 16 bases between the two germline ends. CDR3: CALGRGWGNIQYF. Written as DNA, the CDR3 is TGTGCCTTGGGTCGAGGGTGGGGAAACATTCAGTACTTC.

This clone was seen just once. This sequence joins TRBV15 and TRBJ1-3; D is uncertain. Trimming removed 5 bases from V and 0 bases from J, with 11 bases in between. The CDR3 covers 15 residues. Germline CDR1 LNHNV, CDR2 YYDKDF (reference sequence). CDR3 nucleotides: TGTGCCACCAGCCCACCAGGTCCCTCTGGAAACACCATATATTTT. It codes for CATSPPGPSGNTIYF.

This CDR3 reads CASGPPGATEAFF. Here the CDR3 DNA reads TGTGCCAGCGGGCCTCCGGGAGCAACTGAAGCTTTCTTT. The chain uses TRBV7-9 and TRBJ1-1; D gene ambiguous. Trimming pared 8 bases from V and 5 bases from J, leaving 15 bases between. The germline CDR1 and CDR2 sequences are SEHNR and FQNEAQ (reference sequence). The CDR3 extends over 13 amino acids.

The V and J genes are TRBV6-2 or TRBV6-3 and TRBJ1-1; 8 positions match TRBD1. The V segment lost 0 bases and the J segment 4 bases; nucleotides outside the gene matches: 4. Looked up from germline, CDR1 is MNHEY and CDR2 is SVGEGT. The CDR3 length is 15 residues. CDR3 protein: CASSYSDDRGTEAFF. DNA of the CDR3: TGTGCCAGCAGTTACTCTGATGACAGGGGCACTGAAGCTTTCTTT.

CDR3 sequence reads: CASSESKGEAFF. The CDR3 nucleotides read TGTGCCAGCAGTGAATCAAAGGGGGAAGCTTTCTTT. This chain connects TRBV6-1 to TRBJ1-1; D may be TRBD1 (5 bases). Germline values: CDR1 MNHNS, CDR2 SASEGT. The CDR3 contains 12 residues. Trimming took 2 bases from V and 8 from J, leaving 9 bases between them.

The rearrangement links TRBV9 to TRBJ1-5; 8 nucleotides match TRBD1. CDR3 length: 15 amino acids. The V gene's germline CDR1 is SGDLS and CDR2 YYNGEE. The trim removed 4 bases at V and 1 base at J, leaving 4 bases unmatched. CDR3 DNA sequence: TGTGCCAGCAGCCATACAGGGGGAAGCAATCAGCCCCAGCATTTT. As protein: CASSHTGGSNQPQHF.

The chain recombines TRBV18 with TRBJ1-4, with a weak D call TRBD1 (5 bases). The germline V and J ends were trimmed by 1 base and 3 bases, with 9 bases remaining between them. Germline CDR1 reads KGHSH; CDR2 reads LQKENI. The CDR3 totals 15 residues. The CDR3 region has the DNA TGTGCCAGCTCACCACGCGCGGGGGCTAATGAAAAACTGTTTTTT. It specifies CASSPRAGANEKLFF. Full variable domain (rest looked up from reference TRBV18 and TRBJ1-4): NAGVMQNPRHLVRRRGQEARLRCSPMKGHSHVYWYRQLPEEGLKFMVYLQKENIIDESGMPKERFSAEFPKEGPSILRIQQVVRGDSAAYFCASSPRAGANEKLFFGSGTQLSVL.

The chain is built from TRBV3-1 (or the pseudogene TRBV3-2) and TRBJ1-1, with a tentative D call TRBD1 (5 bases). CDR3 length: 17 amino acids. CDR1 LGHDT and CDR2 YNNKEL come from the germline V gene (reference sequence). Trimming cost V 0 bases and J 1 base, with 15 bases left between them. CDR3 in DNA: TGTGCCAGCAGCCAAGACGCAGGGAGGGGATGGAACACTGAAGCTTTCTTT. Its protein is CASSQDAGRGWNTEAFF.